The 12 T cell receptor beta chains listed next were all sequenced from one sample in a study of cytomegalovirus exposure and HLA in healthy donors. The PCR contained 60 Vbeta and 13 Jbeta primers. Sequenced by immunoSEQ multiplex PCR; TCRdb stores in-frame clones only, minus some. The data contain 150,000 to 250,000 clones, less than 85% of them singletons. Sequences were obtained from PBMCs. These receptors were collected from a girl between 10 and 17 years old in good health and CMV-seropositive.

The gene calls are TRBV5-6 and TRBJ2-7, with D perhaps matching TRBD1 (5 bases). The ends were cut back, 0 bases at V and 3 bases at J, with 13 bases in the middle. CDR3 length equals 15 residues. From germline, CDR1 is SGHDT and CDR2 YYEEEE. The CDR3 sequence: CASSLVSGPIYEQYF. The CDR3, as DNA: TGTGCCAGCAGCTTGGTCTCAGGGCCGATCTACGAGCAGTACTTC.

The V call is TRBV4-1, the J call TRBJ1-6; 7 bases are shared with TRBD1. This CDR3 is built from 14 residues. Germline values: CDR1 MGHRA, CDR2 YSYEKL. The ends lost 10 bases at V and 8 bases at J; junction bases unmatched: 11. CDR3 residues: CAISTGSYDSPLHF. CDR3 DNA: TGCGCCATCTCGACAGGGAGTTATGATTCACCCCTCCACTTT.

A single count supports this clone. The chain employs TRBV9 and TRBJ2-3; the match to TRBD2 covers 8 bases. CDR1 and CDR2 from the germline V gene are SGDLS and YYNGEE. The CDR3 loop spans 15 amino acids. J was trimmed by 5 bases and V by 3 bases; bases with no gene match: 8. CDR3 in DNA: TGTGCCAGCAGCGAATCAGCGGGGGCGGGAGATACGCAGTATTTT. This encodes CASSESAGAGDTQYF.

The DNA of the CDR3 is TGCAGCGTTGAAGTGCGCCTAGCGGGCCCATCTAATGAGCAGTTCTTC. Its translation: CSVEVRLAGPSNEQFF. The chain uses TRBV29-1 and TRBJ2-1, with 8 positions matching TRBD2. V trimming: 1 base; J trimming: 7 bases; junction bases outside the gene matches: 12. Germline V gives CDR1 SQVTM, CDR2 ANQGSEA. This CDR3 contains 16 residues.

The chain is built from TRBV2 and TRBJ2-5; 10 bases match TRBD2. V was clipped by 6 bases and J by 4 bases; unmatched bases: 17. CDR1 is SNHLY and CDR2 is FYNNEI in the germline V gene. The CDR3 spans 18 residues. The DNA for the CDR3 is TGTGCCAGCAGACCCCTCCACCTAGCGGGGGACAGCACAGAGACCCAGTACTTC. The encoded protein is CASRPLHLAGDSTETQYF.

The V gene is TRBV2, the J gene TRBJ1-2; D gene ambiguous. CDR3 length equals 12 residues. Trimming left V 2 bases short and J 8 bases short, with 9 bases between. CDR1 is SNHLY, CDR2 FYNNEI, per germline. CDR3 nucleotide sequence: TGTGCCAGCAGTGAAAGCGGGTTGGGCTACACCTTC. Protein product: CASSESGLGYTF.

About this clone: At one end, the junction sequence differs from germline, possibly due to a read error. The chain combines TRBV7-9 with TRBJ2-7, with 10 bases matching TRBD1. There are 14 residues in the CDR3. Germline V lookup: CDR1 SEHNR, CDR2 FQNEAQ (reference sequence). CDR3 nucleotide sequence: TGTTCCAGCAGCTTAGGGACAGGGGCCTACGAGCAGTACTTC. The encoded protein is CSSSLGTGAYEQYF.

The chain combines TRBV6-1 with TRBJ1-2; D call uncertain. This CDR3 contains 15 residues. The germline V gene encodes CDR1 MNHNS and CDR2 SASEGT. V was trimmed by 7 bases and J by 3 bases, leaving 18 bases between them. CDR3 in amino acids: CASIEEEGPYYGYTF. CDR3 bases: TGTGCCAGCATCGAAGAGGAGGGTCCCTACTATGGCTACACCTTC.

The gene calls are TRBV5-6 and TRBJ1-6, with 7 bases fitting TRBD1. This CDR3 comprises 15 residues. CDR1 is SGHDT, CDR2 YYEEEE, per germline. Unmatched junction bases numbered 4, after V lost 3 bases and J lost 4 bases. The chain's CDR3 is CASSSTGLYNSPLHF. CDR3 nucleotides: TGTGCCAGCAGCTCGACAGGGTTGTATAATTCACCCCTCCACTTT.

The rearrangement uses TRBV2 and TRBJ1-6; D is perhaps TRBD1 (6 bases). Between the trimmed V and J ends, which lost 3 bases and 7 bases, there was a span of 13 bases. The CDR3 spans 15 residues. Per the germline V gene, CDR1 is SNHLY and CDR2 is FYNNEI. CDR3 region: CASSERGGQNSPLHF. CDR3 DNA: TGTGCCAGCAGTGAGAGGGGGGGGCAAAATTCACCCCTCCACTTT.

This CDR3 is CSVLRLAGGHEQYF. CDR3 coding DNA: TGCAGCGTTCTAAGACTAGCGGGGGGTCACGAGCAGTACTTC. This sequence joins TRBV29-1 and TRBJ2-7; 13 nucleotides align to TRBD2. Trimming cost V 5 bases and J 5 bases; bases outside gene matches: 6. This CDR3 is 14 amino acids long. Germline V gives CDR1 SQVTM, CDR2 ANQGSEA.

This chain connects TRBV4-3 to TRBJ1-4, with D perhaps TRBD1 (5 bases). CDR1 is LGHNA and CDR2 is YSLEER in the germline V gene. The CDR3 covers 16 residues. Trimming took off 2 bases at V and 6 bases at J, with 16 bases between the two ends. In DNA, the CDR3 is TGCGCCAGCAGCCAAACCTCGGGGGGTTGGGATGAAAAACTGTTTTTT. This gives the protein CASSQTSGGWDEKLFF.